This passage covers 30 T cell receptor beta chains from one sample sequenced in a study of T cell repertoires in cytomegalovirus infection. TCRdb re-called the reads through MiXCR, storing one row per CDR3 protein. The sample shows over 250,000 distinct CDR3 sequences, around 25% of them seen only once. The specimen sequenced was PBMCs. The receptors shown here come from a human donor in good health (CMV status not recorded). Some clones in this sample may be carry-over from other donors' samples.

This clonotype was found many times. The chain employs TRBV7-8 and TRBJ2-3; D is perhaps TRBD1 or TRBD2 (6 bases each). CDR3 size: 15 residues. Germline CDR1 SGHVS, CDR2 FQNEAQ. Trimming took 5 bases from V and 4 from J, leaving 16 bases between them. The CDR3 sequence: CASSRGGGVADTQYF. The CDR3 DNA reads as TGTGCCAGCAGCCGAGGAGGGGGTGTTGCAGATACGCAGTATTTT.

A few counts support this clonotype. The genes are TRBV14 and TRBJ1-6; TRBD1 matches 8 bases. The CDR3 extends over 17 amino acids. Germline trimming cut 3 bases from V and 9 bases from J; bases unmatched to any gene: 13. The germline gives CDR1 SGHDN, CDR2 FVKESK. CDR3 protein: CASSHILHRGKGSPLHF. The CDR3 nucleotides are TGTGCCAGCAGCCACATCCTACACAGGGGGAAAGGTTCACCCCTCCACTTT.

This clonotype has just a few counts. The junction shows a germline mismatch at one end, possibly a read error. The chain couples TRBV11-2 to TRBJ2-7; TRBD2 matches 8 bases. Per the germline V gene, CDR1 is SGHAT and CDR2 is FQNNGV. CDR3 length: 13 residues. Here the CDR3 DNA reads TGTGCCAGCAGCTTCCGTAGCGGGAACGACCAGTACTTC. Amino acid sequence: CASSFRSGNDQYF.

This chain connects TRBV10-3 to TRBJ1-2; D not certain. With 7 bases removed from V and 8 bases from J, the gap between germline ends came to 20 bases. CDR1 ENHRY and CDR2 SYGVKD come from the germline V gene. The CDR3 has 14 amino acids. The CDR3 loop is CAIMSNGWDSGYTF. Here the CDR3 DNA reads TGTGCCATCATGTCAAATGGTTGGGATTCGGGCTACACCTTC.

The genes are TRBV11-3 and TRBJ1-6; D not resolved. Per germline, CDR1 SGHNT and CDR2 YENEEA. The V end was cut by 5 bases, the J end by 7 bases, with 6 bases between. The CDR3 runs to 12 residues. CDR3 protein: CASSHQNSPLHF. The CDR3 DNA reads TGTGCCAGCAGCCATCAGAATTCACCCCTCCACTTT.

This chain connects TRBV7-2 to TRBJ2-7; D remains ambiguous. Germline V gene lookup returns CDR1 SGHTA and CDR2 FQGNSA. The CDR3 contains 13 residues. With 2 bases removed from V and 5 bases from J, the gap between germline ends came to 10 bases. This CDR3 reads CASSLYRGNEQYF. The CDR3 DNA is TGTGCCAGCAGCTTATATCGTGGGAACGAGCAGTACTTC.

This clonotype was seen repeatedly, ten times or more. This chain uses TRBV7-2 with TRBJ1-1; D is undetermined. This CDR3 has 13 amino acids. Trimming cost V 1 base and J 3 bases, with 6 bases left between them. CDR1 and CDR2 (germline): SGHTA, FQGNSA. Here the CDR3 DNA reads TGTGCCAGCAGCTTAGATTGGGACACTGAAGCTTTCTTT. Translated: CASSLDWDTEAFF.

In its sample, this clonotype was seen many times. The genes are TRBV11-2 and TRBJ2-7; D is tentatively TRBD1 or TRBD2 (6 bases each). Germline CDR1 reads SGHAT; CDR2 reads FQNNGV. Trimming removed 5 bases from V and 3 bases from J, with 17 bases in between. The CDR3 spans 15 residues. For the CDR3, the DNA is TGTGCCAGCAGCCACCCTTCGAGGGGGGACTACGAGCAGTACTTC. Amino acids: CASSHPSRGDYEQYF.

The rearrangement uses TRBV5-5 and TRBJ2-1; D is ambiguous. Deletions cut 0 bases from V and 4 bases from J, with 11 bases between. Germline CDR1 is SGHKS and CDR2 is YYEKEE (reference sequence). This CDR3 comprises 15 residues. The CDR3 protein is CASSLGSALYNEQFF. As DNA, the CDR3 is TGTGCCAGCAGCTTGGGCAGTGCCTTATACAATGAGCAGTTCTTC.

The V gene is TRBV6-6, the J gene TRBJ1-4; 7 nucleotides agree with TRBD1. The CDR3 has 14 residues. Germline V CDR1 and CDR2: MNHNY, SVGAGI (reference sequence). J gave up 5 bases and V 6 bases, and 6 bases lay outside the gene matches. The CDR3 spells CASRNAQGNEKLFF. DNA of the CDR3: TGTGCCAGCAGAAACGCACAGGGGAATGAAAAACTGTTTTTT.

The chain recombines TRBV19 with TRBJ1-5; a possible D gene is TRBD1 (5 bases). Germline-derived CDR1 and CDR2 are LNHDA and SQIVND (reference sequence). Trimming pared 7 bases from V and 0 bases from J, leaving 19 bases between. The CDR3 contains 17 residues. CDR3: CASIRAATENSNQPQHF. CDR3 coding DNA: TGTGCCAGTATTAGGGCCGCGACAGAAAATAGCAATCAGCCCCAGCATTTT.

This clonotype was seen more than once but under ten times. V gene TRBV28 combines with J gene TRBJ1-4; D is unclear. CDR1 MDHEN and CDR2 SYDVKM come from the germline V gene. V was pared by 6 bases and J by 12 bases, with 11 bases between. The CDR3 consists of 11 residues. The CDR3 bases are TGTGCCAGCAGATACCGGGGTCAACTGTTTTTT. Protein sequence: CASRYRGQLFF.

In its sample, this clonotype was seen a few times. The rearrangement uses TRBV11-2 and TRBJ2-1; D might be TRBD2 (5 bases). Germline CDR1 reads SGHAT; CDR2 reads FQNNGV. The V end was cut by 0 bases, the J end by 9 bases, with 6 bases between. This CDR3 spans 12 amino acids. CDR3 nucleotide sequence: TGTGCCAGCAGCTTAGAGGGAGCTGAGCAGTTCTTC. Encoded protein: CASSLEGAEQFF.

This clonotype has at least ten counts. This chain's CDR3 is CASSFGRANEKLFF. CDR3 nucleotide sequence: TGTGCCAGCAGCTTCGGCCGGGCTAATGAAAAACTGTTTTTT. The V and J genes are TRBV7-2 and TRBJ1-4; D gene ambiguous. The CDR3 covers 14 residues. CDR1 and CDR2 from the germline V gene are SGHTA and FQGNSA. With 3 bases removed from V and 3 bases from J, the gap between germline ends came to 8 bases.

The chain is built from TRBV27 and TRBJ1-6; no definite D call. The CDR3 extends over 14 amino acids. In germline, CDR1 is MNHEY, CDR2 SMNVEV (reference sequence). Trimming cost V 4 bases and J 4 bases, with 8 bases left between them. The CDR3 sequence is CASSYSSYNSPLHF. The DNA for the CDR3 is TGTGCCAGCAGTTACAGTTCTTATAATTCACCCCTCCACTTT.

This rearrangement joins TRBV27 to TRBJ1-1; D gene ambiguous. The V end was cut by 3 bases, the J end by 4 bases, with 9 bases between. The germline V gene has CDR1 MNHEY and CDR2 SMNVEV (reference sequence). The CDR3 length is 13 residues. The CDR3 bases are TGTGCCAGCAGTTTTTCCGTCGGCACTGAAGCTTTCTTT. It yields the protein CASSFSVGTEAFF.

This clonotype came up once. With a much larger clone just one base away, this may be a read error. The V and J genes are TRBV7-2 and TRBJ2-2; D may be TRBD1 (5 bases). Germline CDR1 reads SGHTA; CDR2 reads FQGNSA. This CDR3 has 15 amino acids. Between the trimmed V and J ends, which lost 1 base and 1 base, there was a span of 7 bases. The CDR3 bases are TGTGCCAGCAGCTTAGGACAGCTGAACACCGGGGAGCTGTTTTTT. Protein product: CASSLGQLNTGELFF.

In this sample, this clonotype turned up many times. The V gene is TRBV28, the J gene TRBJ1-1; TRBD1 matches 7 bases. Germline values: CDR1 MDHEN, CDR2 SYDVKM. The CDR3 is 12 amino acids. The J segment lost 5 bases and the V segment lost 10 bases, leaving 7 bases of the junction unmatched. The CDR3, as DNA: TGTGCCACGGGACAGAAAAGAACTGAAGCTTTCTTT. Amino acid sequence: CATGQKRTEAFF.

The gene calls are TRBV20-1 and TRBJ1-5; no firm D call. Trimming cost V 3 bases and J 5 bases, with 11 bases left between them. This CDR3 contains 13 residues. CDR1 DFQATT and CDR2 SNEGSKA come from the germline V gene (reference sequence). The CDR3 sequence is CSARVDGDQPQHF. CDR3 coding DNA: TGCAGTGCTAGGGTGGATGGTGATCAGCCCCAGCATTTT.

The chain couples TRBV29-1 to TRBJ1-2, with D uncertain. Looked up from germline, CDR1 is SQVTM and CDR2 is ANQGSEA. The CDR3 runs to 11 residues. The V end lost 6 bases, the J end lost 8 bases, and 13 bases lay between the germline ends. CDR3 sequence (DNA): TGCAGCGTGGCCACAGCTTTCGGCTACACCTTC. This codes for CSVATAFGYTF.

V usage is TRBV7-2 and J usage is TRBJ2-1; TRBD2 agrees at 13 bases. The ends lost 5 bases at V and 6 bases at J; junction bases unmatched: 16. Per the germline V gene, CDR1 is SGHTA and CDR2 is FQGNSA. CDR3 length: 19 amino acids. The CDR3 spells CASSPGLAGDPPLGNEQFF. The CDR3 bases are TGTGCCAGCAGCCCAGGACTAGCGGGAGATCCACCCTTAGGCAATGAGCAGTTCTTC.

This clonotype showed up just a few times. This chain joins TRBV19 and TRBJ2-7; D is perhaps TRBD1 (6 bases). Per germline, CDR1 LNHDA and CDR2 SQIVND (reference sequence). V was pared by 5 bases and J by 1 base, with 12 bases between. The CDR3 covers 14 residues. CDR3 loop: CASSVRQVSYEQYF. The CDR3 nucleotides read TGTGCCAGTAGTGTCCGACAGGTATCCTACGAGCAGTACTTC.

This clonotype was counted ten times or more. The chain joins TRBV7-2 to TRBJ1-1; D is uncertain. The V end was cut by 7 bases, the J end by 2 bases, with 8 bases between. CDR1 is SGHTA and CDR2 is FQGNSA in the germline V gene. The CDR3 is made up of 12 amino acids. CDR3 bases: TGTGCCAGCACCGAGTATAACACTGAAGCTTTCTTT. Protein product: CASTEYNTEAFF.

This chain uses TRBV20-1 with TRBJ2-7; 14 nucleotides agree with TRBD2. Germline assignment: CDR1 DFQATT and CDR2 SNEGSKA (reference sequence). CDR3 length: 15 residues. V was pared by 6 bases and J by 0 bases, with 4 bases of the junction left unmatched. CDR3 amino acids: CSAGTSGGSSYEQYF. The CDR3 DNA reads TGCAGTGCCGGGACTAGCGGGGGAAGCTCCTACGAGCAGTACTTC.

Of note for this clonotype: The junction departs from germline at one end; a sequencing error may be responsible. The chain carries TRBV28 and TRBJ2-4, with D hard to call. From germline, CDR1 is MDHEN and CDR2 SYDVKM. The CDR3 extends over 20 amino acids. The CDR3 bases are TGTGCCAGCAGTGGGATAGTAGGCAGGAATGTAGCAGTACACAAAAACACTCAGTACTTC. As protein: CASSGIVGRNVAVHKNTQYF.

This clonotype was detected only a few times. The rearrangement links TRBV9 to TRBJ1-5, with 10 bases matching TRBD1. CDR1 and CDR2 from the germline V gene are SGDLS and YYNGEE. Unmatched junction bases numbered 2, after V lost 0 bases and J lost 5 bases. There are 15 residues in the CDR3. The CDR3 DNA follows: TGTGCCAGCAGCGTAGGGGGACAGGGGTATCAGCCCCAGCATTTT. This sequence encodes CASSVGGQGYQPQHF. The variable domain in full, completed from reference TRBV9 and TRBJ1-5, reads DSGVTQTPKHLITATGQRVTLRCSPRSGDLSVYWYQQSLDQGLQFLIQYYNGEERAKGNILERFSAQQFPDLHSELNLSSLELGDSALYFCASSVGGQGYQPQHFGDGTRLSIL.

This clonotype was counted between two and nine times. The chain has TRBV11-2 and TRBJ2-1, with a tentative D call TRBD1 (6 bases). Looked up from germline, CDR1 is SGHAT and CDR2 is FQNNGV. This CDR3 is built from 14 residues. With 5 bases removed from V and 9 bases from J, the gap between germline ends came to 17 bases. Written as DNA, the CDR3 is TGTGCCAGCAGCCCTACGACAGGTAACCCTGAGCAGTTCTTC. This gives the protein CASSPTTGNPEQFF.

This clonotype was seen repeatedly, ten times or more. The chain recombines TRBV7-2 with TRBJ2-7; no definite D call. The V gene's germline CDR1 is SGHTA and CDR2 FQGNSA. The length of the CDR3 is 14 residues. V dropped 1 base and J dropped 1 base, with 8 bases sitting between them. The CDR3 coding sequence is TGTGCCAGCAGCTTAGGAGACACATCCTACGAGCAGTACTTC. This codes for CASSLGDTSYEQYF.

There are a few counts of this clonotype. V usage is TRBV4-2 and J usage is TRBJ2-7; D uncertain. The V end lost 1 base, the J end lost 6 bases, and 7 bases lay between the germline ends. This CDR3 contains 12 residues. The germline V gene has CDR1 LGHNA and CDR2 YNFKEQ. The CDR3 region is CASSQATGEQYF. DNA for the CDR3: TGTGCCAGCAGCCAAGCGACGGGCGAGCAGTACTTC.

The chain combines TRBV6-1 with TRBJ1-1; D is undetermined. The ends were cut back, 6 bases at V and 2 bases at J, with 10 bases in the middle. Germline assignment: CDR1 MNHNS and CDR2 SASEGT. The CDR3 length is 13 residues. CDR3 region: CASRVTVNTEAFF. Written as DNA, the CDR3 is TGTGCCAGCAGAGTGACTGTTAACACTGAAGCTTTCTTT.